Each of the 11 T cell receptor beta chains below was sequenced from the same sample in a study of blood T cell repertoires in COVID-19 (dated by TCRdb to about 2020). Library preparation employed the immunoSEQ multiplex PCR assay. TCRdb limited this immuneACCESS table to in-frame rearrangements with V and J called. A share of clones is missing; checked studies link under half to unresolved V genes, and the rest is unexplained. A total of some 120,000 clones appear in this sample, 88% of them only once. Of the sample, about 1.5% falls within the top ten clones. Input material: peripheral blood. These receptors were collected from a human donor in a cohort sampled during active COVID-19.

This chain links TRBV9 with TRBJ2-5; perhaps TRBD2 as D (5 bases). Trimming shortened V by 0 bases and J by 5 bases, and 14 bases separated the two germline ends. CDR1 is SGDLS, CDR2 YYNGEE, per germline. CDR3 length equals 15 residues. CDR3 sequence (DNA): TGTGCCAGCAGCGTAGGGGCTAGCTGGCGCGAGACCCAGTACTTC. Encoded protein: CASSVGASWRETQYF.

The chain joins TRBV6-5 to TRBJ2-3; maybe TRBD1 (5 bases). The V end was cut by 6 bases, the J end by 0 bases, with 13 bases between. Germline CDR1 reads MNHEY; CDR2 reads SVGAGI. This CDR3 is built from 15 residues. The CDR3 DNA sequence: TGTGCCAGCAGCCCGCCAGGGTTGAGCACAGATACGCAGTATTTT. It specifies CASSPPGLSTDTQYF.

This clone was seen once. Other DNA sequences from this sample encode an identical CDR3 as well. This chain uses TRBV3-1 (or the pseudogene TRBV3-2) with TRBJ2-7, with D uncertain. Deletions cut 1 base from V and 6 bases from J, with 7 bases between. Germline V gives CDR1 LGHDT, CDR2 YNNKEL (reference sequence). The CDR3 covers 12 residues. The CDR3, as DNA: TGTGCCAGCAGCCAAGGTTCAGGCGAGCAGTACTTC. This sequence encodes CASSQGSGEQYF.

The J gene is TRBJ1-1, the V gene TRBV6-4; 8 bases fit TRBD1. V lost 6 bases to trimming and J lost 0 bases; unmatched junction nucleotides: 15. There are 18 residues in the CDR3. Germline CDR1 is MRHNA and CDR2 is SNTAGT. DNA for the CDR3: TGTGCCAGCAGGGATGGGTATTCAGGGGGCGGTATGAACACTGAAGCTTTCTTT. Its protein is CASRDGYSGGGMNTEAFF.

This sequence joins TRBV5-1 and TRBJ1-4, with D perhaps TRBD1 (6 bases). CDR1 is SGHRS and CDR2 is YFSETQ in the germline V gene. The CDR3 is made up of 16 amino acids. V lost 0 bases and J lost 7, with 16 bases in between. The CDR3 loop reads CASSLANGGAFEKLFF. The CDR3 DNA reads as TGCGCCAGCAGCTTGGCCAATGGGGGGGCCTTTGAAAAACTGTTTTTT.

The chain carries TRBV2 and TRBJ2-2, with D tentatively TRBD1 (5 bases). The CDR3 runs 15 residues. Germline values: CDR1 SNHLY, CDR2 FYNNEI. Trimming removed 6 bases from V and 4 bases from J, with 15 bases in between. In DNA form, the CDR3 reads TGTGCCAGCAGGGCTAACGATCAGGGCACCGGGGAGCTGTTTTTT. Protein product: CASRANDQGTGELFF.

This rearrangement joins TRBV7-9 to TRBJ2-5; possible D gene TRBD2, 6 bases. This CDR3 is 15 amino acids long. Germline values: CDR1 SEHNR, CDR2 FQNEAQ (reference sequence). V lost 8 bases and J lost 3, with 19 bases in between. CDR3 sequence reads: CASSHPTSWEETQYF. The CDR3 DNA sequence: TGTGCCAGCTCCCACCCCACTAGCTGGGAAGAGACCCAGTACTTC.

J is TRBJ2-7 and V is TRBV5-4, with TRBD1 matching over 7 bases. The CDR3 extends over 14 amino acids. CDR1 and CDR2 from the germline V gene are SGHNT and YYREEE (reference sequence). V gave up 4 bases and J gave up 6 bases; unmatched junction bases: 10. CDR3 DNA: TGTGCCAGCAGCCAGGACAGGCCACGGGGCGAGCAGTACTTC. It specifies CASSQDRPRGEQYF.

The rearrangement links TRBV5-1 to TRBJ2-3; 9 nucleotides match TRBD2. Germline-derived CDR1 and CDR2 are SGHRS and YFSETQ. This CDR3 contains 16 residues. The V and J ends lost 4 bases and 4 bases, in that order; junction bases with no gene match: 10. The DNA for the CDR3 is TGCGCCAGCAGCAAACAACCGGGACTAGCTCCAGATACGCAGTATTTT. As protein: CASSKQPGLAPDTQYF.

The rearrangement joins TRBV3-1 (or the pseudogene TRBV3-2) to TRBJ1-1; D possibly corresponds to TRBD1 (5 bases). The V end lost 2 bases, the J end lost 1 base, and 11 bases lay between the germline ends. The CDR3 spans 15 residues. Germline loops: CDR1 LGHDT, CDR2 YNNKEL (reference sequence). CDR3 nucleotide sequence: TGTGCCAGCAGCCAAACGACAGCGCCGAACACTGAAGCTTTCTTT. Amino acids: CASSQTTAPNTEAFF.

This clone was seen only a few times. V gene TRBV4-1 combines with J gene TRBJ2-7, with D perhaps TRBD2 (5 bases). This CDR3 region has 14 residues. The V end was cut by 3 bases, the J end by 6 bases, with 15 bases between. Per germline, CDR1 MGHRA and CDR2 YSYEKL. The CDR3 nucleotides read TGCGCCAGCAGCCAGCCGATCGGGGTGGTCGAGCAGTACTTC. Translating gives CASSQPIGVVEQYF.